This T cell receptor beta chain was recovered during a study of T cell changes during pregnancy in multiple sclerosis. This CDR3 comprises 12 residues. Germline assignment: CDR1 SEHNR and CDR2 FQNEAQ (reference sequence). V was pared by 5 bases and J by 1 base, with 5 bases between. Clones were sequenced by immunoSEQ multiplex PCR, and TCRdb holds only the in-frame ones, with some missing. The sample has over 25,000 clones, around nine tenths seen once; the top ten hold 0.71%. The sample holds a few counts of this clone. Sequenced material: CD4+ T cells from peripheral blood mononuclear cells, taken in the first trimester of pregnancy. This receptor was obtained from a female donor with multiple sclerosis, enrolled in a pregnancy study. The chain combines TRBV7-9 with TRBJ1-2; D not certain. CDR3 coding DNA: TGTGCCAGCAGCGGGAGTAACTATGGCTACACCTTC. Protein: CASSGSNYGYTF.